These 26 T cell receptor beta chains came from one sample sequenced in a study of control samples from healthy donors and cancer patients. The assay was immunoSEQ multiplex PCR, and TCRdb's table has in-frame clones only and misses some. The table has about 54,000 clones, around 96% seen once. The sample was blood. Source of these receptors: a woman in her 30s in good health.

The CDR3, as DNA: TGTGCCAGCAGCCAATTTACGGCGGGAGCGGAGACCCAGTACTTC. It is translated as CASSQFTAGAETQYF. V and J are TRBV3-1 (or the pseudogene TRBV3-2) and TRBJ2-5; 7 bases map to TRBD2. Per the germline V gene, CDR1 is LGHDT and CDR2 is YNNKEL (reference sequence). CDR3 length: 15 residues. The trim removed 2 bases at V and 5 bases at J, leaving 8 bases unmatched.

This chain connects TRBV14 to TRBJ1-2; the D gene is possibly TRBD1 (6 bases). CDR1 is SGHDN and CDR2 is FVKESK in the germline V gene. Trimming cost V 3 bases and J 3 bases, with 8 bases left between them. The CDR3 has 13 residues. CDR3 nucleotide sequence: TGTGCCAGCAGCCACGGGACATACTATGGCTACACCTTC. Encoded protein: CASSHGTYYGYTF. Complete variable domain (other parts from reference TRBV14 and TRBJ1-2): EAGVTQFPSHSVIEKGQTVTLRCDPISGHDNLYWYRRVMGKEIKFLLHFVKESKQDESGMPNNRFLAERTGGTYSTLKVQPAELEDSGVYFCASSHGTYYGYTFGSGTRLTVV.

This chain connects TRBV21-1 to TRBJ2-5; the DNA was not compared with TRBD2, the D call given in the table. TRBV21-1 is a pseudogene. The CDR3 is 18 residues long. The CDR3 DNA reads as TGTGCCAGCAGCAAAAGGGTCCAACGGGAGGGAGGCCAAGAGACCCAGTACTTC. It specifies CASSKRVQREGGQETQYF.

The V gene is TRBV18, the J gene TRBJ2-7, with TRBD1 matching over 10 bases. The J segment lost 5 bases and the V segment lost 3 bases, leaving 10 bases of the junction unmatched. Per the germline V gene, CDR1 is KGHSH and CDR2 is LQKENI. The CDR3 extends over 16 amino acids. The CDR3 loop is CASSPTPGQGSNEQYF. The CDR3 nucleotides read TGTGCCAGCTCACCGACTCCGGGACAGGGGTCCAACGAGCAGTACTTC.

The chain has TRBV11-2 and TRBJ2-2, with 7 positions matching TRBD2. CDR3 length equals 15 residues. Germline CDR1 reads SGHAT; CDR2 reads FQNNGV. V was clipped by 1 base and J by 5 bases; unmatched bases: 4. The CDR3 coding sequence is TGTGCCAGCAGCTTAGCAGCGGGGAGTACCGGGGAGCTGTTTTTT. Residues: CASSLAAGSTGELFF.

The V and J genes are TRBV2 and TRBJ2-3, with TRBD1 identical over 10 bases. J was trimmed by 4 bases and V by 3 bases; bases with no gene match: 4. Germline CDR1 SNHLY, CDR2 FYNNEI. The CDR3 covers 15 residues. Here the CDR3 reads CASSETGGRADTQYF. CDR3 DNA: TGTGCCAGCAGTGAGACAGGGGGCCGGGCAGATACGCAGTATTTT.

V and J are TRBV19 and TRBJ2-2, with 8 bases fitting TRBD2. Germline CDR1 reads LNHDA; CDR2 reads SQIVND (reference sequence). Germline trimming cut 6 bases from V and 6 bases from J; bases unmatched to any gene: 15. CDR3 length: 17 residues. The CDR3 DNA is TGTGCCAGTAGAAAATTACCACCGGGACTAGAGGCCGGGGAGCTGTTTTTT. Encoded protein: CASRKLPPGLEAGELFF.

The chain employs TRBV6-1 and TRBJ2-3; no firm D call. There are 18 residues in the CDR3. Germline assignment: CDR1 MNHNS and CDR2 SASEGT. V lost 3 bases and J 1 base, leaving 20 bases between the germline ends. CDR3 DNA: TGTGCCAGCAGTGACCGTTGGGGTGGGGAACTCCGCACAGATACGCAGTATTTT. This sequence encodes CASSDRWGGELRTDTQYF.

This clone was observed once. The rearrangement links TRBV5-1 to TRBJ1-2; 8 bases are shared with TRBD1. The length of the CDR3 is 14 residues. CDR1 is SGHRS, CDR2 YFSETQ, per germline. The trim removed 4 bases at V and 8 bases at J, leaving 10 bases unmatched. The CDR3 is CASSPDRAVDGYTF. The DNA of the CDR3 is TGCGCCAGCAGCCCGGACAGGGCTGTGGACGGCTACACCTTC.

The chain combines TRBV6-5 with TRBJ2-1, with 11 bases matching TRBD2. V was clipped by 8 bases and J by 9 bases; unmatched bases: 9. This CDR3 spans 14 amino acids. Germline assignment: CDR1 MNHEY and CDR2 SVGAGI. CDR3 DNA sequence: TGTGCCAGCCTCCCGACTAGCGGGGTGGGTGAGCAGTTCTTC. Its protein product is CASLPTSGVGEQFF.

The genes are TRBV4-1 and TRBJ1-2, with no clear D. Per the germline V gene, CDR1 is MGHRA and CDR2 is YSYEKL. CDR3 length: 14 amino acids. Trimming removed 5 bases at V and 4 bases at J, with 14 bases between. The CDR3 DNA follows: TGCGCCAGCAGCGACGAAGTTGTAACCTATGGCTACACCTTC. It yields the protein CASSDEVVTYGYTF.

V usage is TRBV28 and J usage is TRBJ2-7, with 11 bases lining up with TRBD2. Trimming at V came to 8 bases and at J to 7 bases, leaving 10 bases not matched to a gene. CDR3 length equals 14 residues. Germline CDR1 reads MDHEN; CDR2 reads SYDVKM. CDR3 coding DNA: TGTGCCAGCGTAACTAGCGGGAGAAGTGATGAGCAGTACTTC. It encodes CASVTSGRSDEQYF.

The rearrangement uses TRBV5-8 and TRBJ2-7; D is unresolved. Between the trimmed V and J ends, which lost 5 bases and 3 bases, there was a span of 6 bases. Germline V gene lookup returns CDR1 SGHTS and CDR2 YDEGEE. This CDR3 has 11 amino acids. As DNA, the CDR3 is TGTGCCAGCAGTGAGTACTACGAGCAGTACTTC. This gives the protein CASSEYYEQYF.

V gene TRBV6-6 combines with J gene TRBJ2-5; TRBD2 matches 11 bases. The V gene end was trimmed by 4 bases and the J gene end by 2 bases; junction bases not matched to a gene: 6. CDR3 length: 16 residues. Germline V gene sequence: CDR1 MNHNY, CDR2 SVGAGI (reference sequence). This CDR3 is CASSSPGLAAQETQYF. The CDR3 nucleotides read TGTGCCAGCAGTTCCCCGGGACTAGCGGCACAAGAGACCCAGTACTTC.

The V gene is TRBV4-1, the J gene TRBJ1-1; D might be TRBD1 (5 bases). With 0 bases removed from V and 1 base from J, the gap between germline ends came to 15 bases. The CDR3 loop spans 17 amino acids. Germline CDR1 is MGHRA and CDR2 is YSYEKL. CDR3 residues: CASSQDETARRNTEAFF. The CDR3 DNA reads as TGCGCCAGCAGCCAAGATGAGACAGCCCGACGGAACACTGAAGCTTTCTTT.

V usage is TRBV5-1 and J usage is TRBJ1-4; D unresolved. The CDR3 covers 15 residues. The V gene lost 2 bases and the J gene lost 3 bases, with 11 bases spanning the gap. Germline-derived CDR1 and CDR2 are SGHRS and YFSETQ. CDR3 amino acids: CASSFSLGSNEKLFF. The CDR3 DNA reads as TGCGCCAGCAGCTTTTCGTTGGGTTCTAATGAAAAACTGTTTTTT.

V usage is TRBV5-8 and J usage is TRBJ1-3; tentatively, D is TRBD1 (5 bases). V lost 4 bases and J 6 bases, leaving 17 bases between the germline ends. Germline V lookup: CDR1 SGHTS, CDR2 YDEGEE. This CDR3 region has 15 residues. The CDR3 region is CASSPAGTGSNTIYF. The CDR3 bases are TGTGCCAGCAGCCCCGCCGGGACCGGATCAAACACCATATATTTT.

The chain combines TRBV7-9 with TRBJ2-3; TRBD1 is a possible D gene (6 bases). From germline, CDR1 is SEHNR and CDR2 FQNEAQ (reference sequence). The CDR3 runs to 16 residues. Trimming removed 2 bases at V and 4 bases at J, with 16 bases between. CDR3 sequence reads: CASSLFRGRAADTQYF. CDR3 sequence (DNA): TGTGCCAGCAGCTTATTTAGGGGGAGAGCGGCAGATACGCAGTATTTT.

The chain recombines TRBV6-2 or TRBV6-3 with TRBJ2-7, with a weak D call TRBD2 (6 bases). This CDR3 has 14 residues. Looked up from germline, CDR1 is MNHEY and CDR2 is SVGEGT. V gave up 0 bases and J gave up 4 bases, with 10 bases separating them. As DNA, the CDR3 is TGTGCCAGCAGTTACTCAGCGGGCCCTTACGAGCAGTACTTC. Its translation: CASSYSAGPYEQYF.

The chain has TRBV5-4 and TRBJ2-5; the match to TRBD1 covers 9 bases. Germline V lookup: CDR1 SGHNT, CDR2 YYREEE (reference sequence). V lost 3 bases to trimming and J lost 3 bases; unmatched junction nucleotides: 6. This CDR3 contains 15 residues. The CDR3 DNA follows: TGTGCCAGCAGCTCGCCGGGACAGGGAAAAGAGACCCAGTACTTC. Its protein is CASSSPGQGKETQYF.

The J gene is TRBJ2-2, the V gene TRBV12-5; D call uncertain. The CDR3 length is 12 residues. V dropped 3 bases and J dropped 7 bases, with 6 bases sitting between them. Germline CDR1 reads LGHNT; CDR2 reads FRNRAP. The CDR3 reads CASGFPNGELFF. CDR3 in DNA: TGTGCTAGTGGTTTTCCGAACGGGGAGCTGTTTTTT.

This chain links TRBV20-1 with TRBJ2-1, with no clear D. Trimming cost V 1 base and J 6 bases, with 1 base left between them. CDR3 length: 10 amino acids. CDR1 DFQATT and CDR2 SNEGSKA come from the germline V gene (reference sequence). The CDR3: CSARVNEQFF. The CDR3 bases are TGCAGTGCTAGAGTCAATGAGCAGTTCTTC.

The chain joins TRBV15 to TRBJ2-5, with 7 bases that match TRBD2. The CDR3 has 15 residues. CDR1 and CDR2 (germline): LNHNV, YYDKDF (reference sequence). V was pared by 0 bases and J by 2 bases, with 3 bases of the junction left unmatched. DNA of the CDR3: TGTGCCACCAGCAGAGATCCAGCGGGGCAAGAGACCCAGTACTTC. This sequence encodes CATSRDPAGQETQYF.

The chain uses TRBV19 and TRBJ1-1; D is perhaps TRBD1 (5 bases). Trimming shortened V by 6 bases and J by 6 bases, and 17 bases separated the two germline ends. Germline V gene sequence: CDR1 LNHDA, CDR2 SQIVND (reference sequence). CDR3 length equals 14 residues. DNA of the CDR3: TGTGCCAGTAGCGGACACTCGAGGGGAGCTGAAGCTTTCTTT. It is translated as CASSGHSRGAEAFF.

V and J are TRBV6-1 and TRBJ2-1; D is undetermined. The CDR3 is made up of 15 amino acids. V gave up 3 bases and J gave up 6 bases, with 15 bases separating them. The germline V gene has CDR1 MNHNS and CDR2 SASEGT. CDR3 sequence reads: CASSEWTESLNEQFF. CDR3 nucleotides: TGTGCCAGCAGTGAGTGGACGGAGAGCCTCAATGAGCAGTTCTTC.

The CDR3 loop reads CASSQVGLAGEEQFF. The CDR3 nucleotides are TGCGCCAGCAGCCAGGTGGGACTAGCGGGAGAAGAGCAGTTCTTC. The V call is TRBV4-1, the J call TRBJ2-1, with 14 nucleotides matching TRBD2. CDR1 is MGHRA, CDR2 YSYEKL, per germline. The V segment lost 3 bases and the J segment 10 bases; nucleotides outside the gene matches: 5. The CDR3 is made up of 15 amino acids.